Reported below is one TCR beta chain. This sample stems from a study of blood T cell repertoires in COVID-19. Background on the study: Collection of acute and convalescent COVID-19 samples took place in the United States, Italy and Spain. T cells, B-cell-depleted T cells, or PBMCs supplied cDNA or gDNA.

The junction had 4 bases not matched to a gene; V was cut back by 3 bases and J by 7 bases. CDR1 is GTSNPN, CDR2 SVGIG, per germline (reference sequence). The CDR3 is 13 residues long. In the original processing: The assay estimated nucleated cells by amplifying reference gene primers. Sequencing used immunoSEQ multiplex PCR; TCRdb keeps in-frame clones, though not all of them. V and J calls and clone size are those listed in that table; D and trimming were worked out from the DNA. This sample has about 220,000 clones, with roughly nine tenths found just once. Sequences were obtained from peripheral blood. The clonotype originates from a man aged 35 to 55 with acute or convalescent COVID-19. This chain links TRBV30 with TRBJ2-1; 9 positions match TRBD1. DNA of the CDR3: TGTGCCTGGAGAACAGGGGGCTGGAATGAGCAGTTCTTC. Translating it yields CAWRTGGWNEQFF.